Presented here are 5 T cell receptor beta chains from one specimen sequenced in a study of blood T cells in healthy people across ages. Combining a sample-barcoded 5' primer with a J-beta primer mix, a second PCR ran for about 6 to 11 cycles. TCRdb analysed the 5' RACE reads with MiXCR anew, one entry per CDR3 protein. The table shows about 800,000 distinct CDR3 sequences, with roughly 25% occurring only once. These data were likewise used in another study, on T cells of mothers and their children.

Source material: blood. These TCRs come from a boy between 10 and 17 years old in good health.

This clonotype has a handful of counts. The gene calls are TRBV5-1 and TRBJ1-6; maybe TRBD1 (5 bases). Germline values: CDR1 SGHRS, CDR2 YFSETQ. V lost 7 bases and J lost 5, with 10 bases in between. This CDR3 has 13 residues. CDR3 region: CASQTGNNSPLHF. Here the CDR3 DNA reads TGCGCCAGCCAAACAGGAAATAATTCACCCCTCCACTTT.

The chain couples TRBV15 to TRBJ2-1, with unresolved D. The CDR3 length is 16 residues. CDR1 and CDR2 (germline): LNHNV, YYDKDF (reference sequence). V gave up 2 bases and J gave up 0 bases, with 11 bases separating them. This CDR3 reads CATSRPQASSYNEQFF. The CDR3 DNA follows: TGTGCCACCAGCAGACCCCAGGCGAGCTCCTACAATGAGCAGTTCTTC.

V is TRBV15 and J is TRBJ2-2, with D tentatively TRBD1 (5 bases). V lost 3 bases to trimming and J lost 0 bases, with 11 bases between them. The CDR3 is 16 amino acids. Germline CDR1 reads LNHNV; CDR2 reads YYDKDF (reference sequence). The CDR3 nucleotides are TGTGCCACCAGCAGGAGCACCAGGGCGAACACCGGGGAGCTGTTTTTT. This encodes CATSRSTRANTGELFF.

The CDR3 here is CASSQVVGFGSEQYF. CDR3 DNA: TGTGCCAGCAGCCAAGTGGTGGGGTTTGGGAGCGAGCAGTACTTC. The chain is built from TRBV14 and TRBJ2-7; weak D call: TRBD2 (5 bases). Germline CDR1 is SGHDN and CDR2 is FVKESK. The CDR3 is made up of 15 amino acids. V was clipped by 1 base and J by 6 bases, with 16 bases between them.

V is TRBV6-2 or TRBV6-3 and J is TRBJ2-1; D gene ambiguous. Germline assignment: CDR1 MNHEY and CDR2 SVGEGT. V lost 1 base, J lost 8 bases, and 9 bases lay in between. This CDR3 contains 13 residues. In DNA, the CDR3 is TGTGCCAGCAGTTACTGGAAGTATTATGAGCAGTTCTTC. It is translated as CASSYWKYYEQFF.